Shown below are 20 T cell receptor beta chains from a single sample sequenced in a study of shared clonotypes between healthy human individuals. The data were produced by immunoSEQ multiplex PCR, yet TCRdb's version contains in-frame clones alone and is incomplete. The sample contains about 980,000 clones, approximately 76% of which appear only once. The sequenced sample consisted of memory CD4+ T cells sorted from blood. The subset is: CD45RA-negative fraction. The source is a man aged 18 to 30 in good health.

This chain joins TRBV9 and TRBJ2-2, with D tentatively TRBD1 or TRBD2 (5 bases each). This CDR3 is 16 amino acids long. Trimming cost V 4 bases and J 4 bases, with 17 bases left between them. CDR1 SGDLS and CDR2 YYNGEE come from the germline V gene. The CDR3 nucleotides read TGTGCCAGCAGCTTCCAGGGACCTCGGGCCACCGGGGAGCTGTTTTTT. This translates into CASSFQGPRATGELFF.

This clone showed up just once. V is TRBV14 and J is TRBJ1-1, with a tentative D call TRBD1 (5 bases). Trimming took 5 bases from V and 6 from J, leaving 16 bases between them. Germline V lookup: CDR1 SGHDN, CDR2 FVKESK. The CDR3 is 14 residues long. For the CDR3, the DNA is TGTGCCAGCAGCAGTCACAGGAGTTCCCCTGAAGCTTTCTTT. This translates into CASSSHRSSPEAFF.

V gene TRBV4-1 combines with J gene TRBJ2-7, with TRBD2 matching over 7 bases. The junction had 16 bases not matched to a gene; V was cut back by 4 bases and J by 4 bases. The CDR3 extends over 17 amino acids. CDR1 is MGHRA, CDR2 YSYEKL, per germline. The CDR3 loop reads CASSRLWEGIFPYEQYF. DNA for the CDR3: TGCGCCAGCAGCCGTTTATGGGAGGGGATCTTTCCTTACGAGCAGTACTTC.

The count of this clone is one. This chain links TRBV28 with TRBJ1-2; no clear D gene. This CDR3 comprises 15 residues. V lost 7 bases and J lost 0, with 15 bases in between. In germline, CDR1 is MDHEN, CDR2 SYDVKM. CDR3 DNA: TGTGCCAGCATGCGCAGCCACGCGGCTAACTATGGCTACACCTTC. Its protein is CASMRSHAANYGYTF.

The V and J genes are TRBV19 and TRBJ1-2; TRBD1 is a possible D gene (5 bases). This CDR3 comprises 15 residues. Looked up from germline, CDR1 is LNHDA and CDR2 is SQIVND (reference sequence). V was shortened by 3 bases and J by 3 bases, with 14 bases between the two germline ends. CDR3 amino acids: CASSISQGKDYGYTF. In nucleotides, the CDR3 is TGTGCCAGTAGTATCTCTCAGGGAAAAGACTATGGCTACACCTTC.

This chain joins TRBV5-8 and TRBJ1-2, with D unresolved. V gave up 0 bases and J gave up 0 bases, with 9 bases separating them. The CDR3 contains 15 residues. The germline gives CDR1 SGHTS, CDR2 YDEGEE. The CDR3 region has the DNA TGTGCCAGCAGCTTGGGTGGGATCCCTAACTATGGCTACACCTTC. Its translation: CASSLGGIPNYGYTF.

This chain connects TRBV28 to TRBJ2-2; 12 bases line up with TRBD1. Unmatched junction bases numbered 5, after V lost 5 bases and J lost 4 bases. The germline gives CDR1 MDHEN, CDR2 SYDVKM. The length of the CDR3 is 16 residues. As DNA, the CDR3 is TGTGCCAGCAGTGATCCGGGACAGGGGGCCACCGGGGAGCTGTTTTTT. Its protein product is CASSDPGQGATGELFF.

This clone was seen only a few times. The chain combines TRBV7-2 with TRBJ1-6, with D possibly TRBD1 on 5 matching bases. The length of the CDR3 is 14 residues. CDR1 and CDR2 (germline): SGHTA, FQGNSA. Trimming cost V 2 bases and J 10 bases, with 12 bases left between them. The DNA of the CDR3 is TGTGCCAGCAGCTTAAATCAGGGTAGATCACCCCTCCACTTT. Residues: CASSLNQGRSPLHF.

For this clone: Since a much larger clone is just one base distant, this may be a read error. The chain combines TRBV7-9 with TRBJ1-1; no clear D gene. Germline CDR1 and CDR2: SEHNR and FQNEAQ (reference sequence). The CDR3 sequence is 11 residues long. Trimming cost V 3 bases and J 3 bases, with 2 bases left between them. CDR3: CASSFDTEAFF. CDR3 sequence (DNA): TGTGCCAGCAGCTTTGACACTGAAGCTTTCTTT.

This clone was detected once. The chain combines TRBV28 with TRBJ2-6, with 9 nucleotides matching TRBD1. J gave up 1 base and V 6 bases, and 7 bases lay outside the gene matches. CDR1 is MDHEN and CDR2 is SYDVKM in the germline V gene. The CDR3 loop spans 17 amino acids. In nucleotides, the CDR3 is TGTGCCAGCAGCCCCGGGACAGGGTGGTCTGGGGCCAACGTCCTGACTTTC. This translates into CASSPGTGWSGANVLTF.

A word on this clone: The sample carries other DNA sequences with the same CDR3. CDR3 DNA: TGTGCCTGGAGTGTTCCGTCGGCAGGGTGGAATTCACCCCTCCACTTT. As protein: CAWSVPSAGWNSPLHF. The V and J genes are TRBV30 and TRBJ1-6; possibly TRBD1 for D (5 bases). Trimming took 0 bases from V and 7 from J, leaving 16 bases between them. The CDR3 consists of 16 residues. Per germline, CDR1 GTSNPN and CDR2 SVGIG (reference sequence). The whole variable domain, remainder taken from reference TRBV30 and TRBJ1-6, is SQTIHQWPATLVQPVGSPLSLECTVEGTSNPNLYWYRQAAGRGLQLLFYSVGIGQISSEVPQNLSASRPQDRQFILSSKKLLLSDSGFYLCAWSVPSAGWNSPLHFGNGTRLTVT.

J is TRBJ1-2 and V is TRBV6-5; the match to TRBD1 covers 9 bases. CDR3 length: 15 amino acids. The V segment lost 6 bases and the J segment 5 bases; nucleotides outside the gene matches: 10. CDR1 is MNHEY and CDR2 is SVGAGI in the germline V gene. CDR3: CASSLKSQGAYGYTF. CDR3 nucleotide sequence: TGTGCCAGCAGCCTCAAATCACAGGGGGCTTATGGCTACACCTTC.

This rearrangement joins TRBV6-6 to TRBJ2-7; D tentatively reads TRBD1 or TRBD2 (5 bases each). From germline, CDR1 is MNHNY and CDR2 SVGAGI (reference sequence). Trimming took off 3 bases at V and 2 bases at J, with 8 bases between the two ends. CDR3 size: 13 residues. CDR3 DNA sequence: TGTGCCAGCAGTTATCAGGGAGCCTACGAGCAGTACTTC. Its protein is CASSYQGAYEQYF.

The CDR3: CASSSTSGGHTDTQYF. The CDR3 DNA is TGTGCCAGCAGCTCAACTAGCGGGGGGCACACAGATACGCAGTATTTT. The J gene is TRBJ2-3, the V gene TRBV7-2; 12 bases align to TRBD2. The CDR3 loop spans 16 amino acids. The germline gives CDR1 SGHTA, CDR2 FQGNSA. The V segment lost 4 bases and the J segment 2 bases; nucleotides outside the gene matches: 4. The complete variable domain, with remaining parts taken from reference TRBV7-2 and TRBJ2-3, reads GAGVSQSPSNKVTEKGKDVELRCDPISGHTALYWYRQSLGQGLEFLIYFQGNSAPDKSGLPSDRFSAERTGGSVSTLTIQRTQQEDSAVYLCASSSTSGGHTDTQYFGPGTRLTVL.

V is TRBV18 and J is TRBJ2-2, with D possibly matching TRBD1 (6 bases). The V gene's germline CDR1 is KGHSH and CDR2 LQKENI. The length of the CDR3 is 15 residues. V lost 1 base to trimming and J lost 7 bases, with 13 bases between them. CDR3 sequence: CASSPLDRTIGELFF. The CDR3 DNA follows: TGTGCCAGCTCACCACTGGACAGAACGATCGGGGAGCTGTTTTTT.

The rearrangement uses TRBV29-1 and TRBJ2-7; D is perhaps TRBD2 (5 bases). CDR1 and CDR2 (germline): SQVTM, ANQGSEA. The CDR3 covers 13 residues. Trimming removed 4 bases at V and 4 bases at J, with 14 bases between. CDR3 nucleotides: TGCAGCGTTGGCCCTGGCGGGCTATACGAGCAGTACTTC. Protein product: CSVGPGGLYEQYF.

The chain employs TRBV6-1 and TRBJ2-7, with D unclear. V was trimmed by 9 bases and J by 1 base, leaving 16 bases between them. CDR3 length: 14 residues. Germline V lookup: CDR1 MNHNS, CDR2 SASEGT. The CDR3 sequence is CASVDAGTSYEQYF. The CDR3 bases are TGTGCCAGTGTTGACGCAGGCACTTCCTACGAGCAGTACTTC.

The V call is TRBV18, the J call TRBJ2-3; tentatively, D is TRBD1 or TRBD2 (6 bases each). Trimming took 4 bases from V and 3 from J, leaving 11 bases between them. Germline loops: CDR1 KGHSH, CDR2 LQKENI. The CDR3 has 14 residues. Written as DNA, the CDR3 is TGTGCCAGCTCACAGCCGGGGGCGACAGATACGCAGTATTTT. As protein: CASSQPGATDTQYF.

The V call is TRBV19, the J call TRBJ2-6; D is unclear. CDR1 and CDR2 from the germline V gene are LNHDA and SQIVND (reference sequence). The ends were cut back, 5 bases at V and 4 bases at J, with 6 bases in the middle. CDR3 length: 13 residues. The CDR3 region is CASSPGGANVLTF. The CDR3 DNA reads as TGTGCCAGTAGTCCCGGCGGGGCCAACGTCCTGACTTTC.

DNA of the CDR3: TGTGCCATCAGTGAGGGGAGACAACTTAATGAAAAACTGTTTTTT. This sequence encodes CAISEGRQLNEKLFF. The chain carries TRBV10-3 and TRBJ1-4; no reliable D call. CDR3 length: 15 residues. The germline gives CDR1 ENHRY, CDR2 SYGVKD. V lost 2 bases to trimming and J lost 4 bases, with 11 bases between them.